This T cell receptor (beta chain) was retrieved from a study of blood T cell repertoires in COVID-19. The CDR3 extends over 14 amino acids. Germline V CDR1 and CDR2: SGHAT, FQNNGV. V lost 4 bases, J lost 3 bases, and 5 bases stayed unmatched. In the study's own analysis: Estimation of nucleated cell counts relied on the amplification of reference gene primers. Sequencing was performed with immunoSEQ multiplex PCR; in TCRdb, only in-frame clones are kept and a portion is missing. That table gives V, J and clone size, and the DNA gave D and trimming. There are roughly 350,000 clones in the sample; approximately 87% occur only once, and 3% to 4% lies in the top ten.

The source material was peripheral blood. The sequence derives from a woman aged 50 to 65 with active or convalescent COVID-19. The chain carries TRBV11-2 and TRBJ1-2; 7 bases fit TRBD1. CDR3 nucleotides: TGTGCCAGCAGCTGGCCCGGGACAGACTATGGCTACACCTTC. Encoded protein: CASSWPGTDYGYTF. Supplemented by reference TRBV11-2 and TRBJ1-2, the full variable domain reads EAGVAQSPRYKIIEKRQSVAFWCNPISGHATLYWYQQILGQGPKLLIQFQNNGVVDDSQLPKDRFSAERLKGVDSTLKIQPAKLEDSAVYLCASSWPGTDYGYTFGSGTRLTVV.